Listed here are 29 T cell receptor beta chains from one sample, sequenced in a study of T cell clonotyping in hematopoietic cell transplantation. Assay: immunoSEQ multiplex PCR; the TCRdb copy retains only in-frame clones and omits some. Among tens of thousands of clones, 94% were seen once, and the ten largest hold about 0.8%. The sample taken for sequencing was peripheral blood mononuclear cells. The origin of the receptors is a woman between 45 and 65 years old in good health. Some clones in this sample may be carry-over from other donors' samples.

The chain recombines TRBV5-1 with TRBJ1-1; no reliable D call. The CDR3 consists of 14 residues. Trimming pared 0 bases from V and 7 bases from J, leaving 13 bases between. Germline CDR1 and CDR2: SGHRS and YFSETQ. CDR3 DNA sequence: TGCGCCAGCAGCTTGGCCCCCGCGGGGATTGAAGCTTTCTTT. Protein sequence: CASSLAPAGIEAFF.

The CDR3 here is CASSGAGSTDTQYF. The CDR3 coding sequence is TGTGCCAGCAGTGGGGCAGGAAGCACAGATACGCAGTATTTT. The V and J genes are TRBV2 and TRBJ2-3; D gene ambiguous. CDR1 SNHLY and CDR2 FYNNEI come from the germline V gene. V lost 4 bases, J lost 0 bases, and 8 bases lay in between. The CDR3 consists of 14 residues. Filled out from reference TRBV2 and TRBJ2-3, the complete variable domain reads EPEVTQTPSHQVTQMGQEVILRCVPISNHLYFYWYRQILGQKVEFLVSFYNNEISEKSEIFDDQFSVERPDGSNFTLKIRSTKLEDSAMYFCASSGAGSTDTQYFGPGTRLTVL.

This chain connects TRBV28 to TRBJ1-1; possibly TRBD1 for D (5 bases). V was cut by 3 bases and J by 3 bases, with 14 bases left in between. The CDR3 runs 15 residues. Germline CDR1 is MDHEN and CDR2 is SYDVKM. The DNA of the CDR3 is TGTGCCAGCAGTTTCGGGTGGGCGGGGGACACTGAAGCTTTCTTT. Encoded protein: CASSFGWAGDTEAFF.

This chain joins TRBV2 and TRBJ1-1; TRBD1 aligns across 8 bases. From germline, CDR1 is SNHLY and CDR2 FYNNEI. This CDR3 has 12 residues. V shed 7 bases, J shed 5 bases, and the junction held 3 bases outside the gene matches. In nucleotides, the CDR3 is TGTGCCAGCAATACAGGGGGGACTGAAGCTTTCTTT. This codes for CASNTGGTEAFF.

The chain links TRBV29-1 to TRBJ1-1; no clear D. V lost 1 base and J 2 bases, leaving 8 bases between the germline ends. The CDR3 is made up of 13 amino acids. Germline CDR1 is SQVTM and CDR2 is ANQGSEA. The CDR3 nucleotides read TGCAGCGTTGAAGTAGGTCATAACACTGAAGCTTTCTTT. Translation: CSVEVGHNTEAFF. Using reference TRBV29-1 and TRBJ1-1 for the parts outside the CDR3, the full variable domain is SAVISQKPSRDICQRGTSLTIQCQVDSQVTMMFWYRQQPGQSLTLIATANQGSEATYESGFVIDKFPISRPNLTFSTLTVSNMSPEDSSIYLCSVEVGHNTEAFFGQGTRLTVV.

V and J are TRBV4-3 and TRBJ1-5; D possibly corresponds to TRBD1 (6 bases). Trimming took 4 bases from V and 3 from J, leaving 10 bases between them. The CDR3 runs 14 residues. Germline-derived CDR1 and CDR2 are LGHNA and YSLEER. CDR3 coding DNA: TGCGCCAGCAGCCTCGACAGGACCAATCAGCCCCAGCATTTT. The encoded protein is CASSLDRTNQPQHF.

The genes are TRBV7-2 and TRBJ2-7; tentatively, D is TRBD2 (5 bases). Looked up from germline, CDR1 is SGHTA and CDR2 is FQGNSA. The CDR3 sequence is 14 residues long. With 3 bases removed from V and 3 bases from J, the gap between germline ends came to 12 bases. The CDR3 DNA reads TGTGCCAGCAGCTTCGGACTGGAACTCTACGAGCAGTACTTC. Its protein product is CASSFGLELYEQYF.

The chain employs TRBV21-1 and TRBJ1-6; the table assigns TRBD1, which was not confirmed against the DNA. TRBV21-1 is described as a pseudogene. The CDR3 loop spans 17 amino acids. The DNA for the CDR3 is TGTGCCAGCAGCAAAGGGGGACCAGGGGTTTTTTATTCACCCCTCCACTTT. Translation: CASSKGGPGVFYSPLHF.

This sequence joins TRBV7-3 and TRBJ2-2; 7 nucleotides match TRBD2. Germline lookup yields CDR1 SGHTA and CDR2 FQGTGA. V shed 3 bases, J shed 5 bases, and the junction held 9 bases outside the gene matches. This CDR3 is built from 16 residues. CDR3 in amino acids: CASSFEAGEGTGELFF. In DNA form, the CDR3 reads TGTGCCAGCAGCTTTGAGGCGGGGGAAGGGACCGGGGAGCTGTTTTTT.

This clone was detected only once. This chain uses TRBV9 with TRBJ1-5; D gene ambiguous. Germline V gene lookup returns CDR1 SGDLS and CDR2 YYNGEE. CDR3 length: 16 residues. V was shortened by 4 bases and J by 6 bases, with 20 bases between the two germline ends. The CDR3 region is CASSSEGLGSGQPQHF. The CDR3 region has the DNA TGTGCCAGCAGCTCCGAGGGATTGGGCAGTGGTCAGCCCCAGCATTTT.

V gene TRBV19 combines with J gene TRBJ1-2; possibly TRBD1 for D (5 bases). This CDR3 region has 15 residues. Germline V gene lookup returns CDR1 LNHDA and CDR2 SQIVND (reference sequence). Trimming left V 2 bases short and J 6 bases short, with 16 bases between. CDR3 loop: CASSIRFGGKDGYTF. DNA for the CDR3: TGTGCCAGTAGTATACGGTTTGGGGGGAAAGATGGCTACACCTTC.

The CDR3 is CSIGVETEAFF. CDR3 coding DNA: TGCAGCATTGGGGTAGAGACTGAAGCTTTCTTT. The chain uses TRBV20-1 and TRBJ1-1; D is ambiguous. There are 11 residues in the CDR3. Germline values: CDR1 DFQATT, CDR2 SNEGSKA (reference sequence).

The chain carries TRBV11-3 and TRBJ1-1, with unresolved D. CDR1 and CDR2 (germline): SGHNT, YENEEA. V lost 4 bases and J lost 6, with 9 bases in between. The length of the CDR3 is 12 residues. DNA of the CDR3: TGTGCCAGCAGCTCCTCAGGATCTGAAGCTTTCTTT. Its translation is CASSSSGSEAFF.

This rearrangement joins TRBV14 to TRBJ2-4; 13 bases align to TRBD2. Germline CDR1 reads SGHDN; CDR2 reads FVKESK. V lost 1 base, J lost 11 bases, and 5 bases stayed unmatched. This CDR3 contains 15 residues. CDR3 bases: TGTGCCAGCAGCCAAGGGACTAGCGGGGGATCCGTTCAGTACTTC. Translation gives CASSQGTSGGSVQYF.

This chain connects TRBV19 to TRBJ2-1; 15 bases fit TRBD2. The CDR3 contains 16 residues. V dropped 10 bases and J dropped 9; count of bases not matched to a gene: 13. The germline gives CDR1 LNHDA, CDR2 SQIVND (reference sequence). The CDR3 DNA follows: TGTGCCACAGGACTAGCGGGGGGGCCAGGGTTAGGTGAGCAGTTCTTC. Amino acids: CATGLAGGPGLGEQFF. Supplemented by reference TRBV19 and TRBJ2-1, the full variable domain reads DGGITQSPKYLFRKEGQNVTLSCEQNLNHDAMYWYRQDPGQGLRLIYYSQIVNDFQKGDIAEGYSVSREKKESFPLTVTSAQKNPTAFYLCATGLAGGPGLGEQFFGPGTRLTVL.

The CDR3 here is CASSVADSYEQYF. The CDR3 nucleotides are TGTGCCAGCAGCGTAGCTGACAGCTACGAGCAGTACTTC. This chain joins TRBV9 and TRBJ2-7, with a possible D match to TRBD1 (5 bases). The CDR3 covers 13 residues. V was shortened by 0 bases and J by 3 bases, with 7 bases between the two germline ends. Per germline, CDR1 SGDLS and CDR2 YYNGEE. The full variable domain, its missing parts supplied by reference TRBV9 and TRBJ2-7, is DSGVTQTPKHLITATGQRVTLRCSPRSGDLSVYWYQQSLDQGLQFLIQYYNGEERAKGNILERFSAQQFPDLHSELNLSSLELGDSALYFCASSVADSYEQYFGPGTRLTVT.

This clone was observed a few times. This chain joins TRBV18 and TRBJ2-7; 9 bases line up with TRBD1. The CDR3 spans 14 residues. CDR1 KGHSH and CDR2 LQKENI come from the germline V gene. Trimming at V came to 2 bases and at J to 6 bases, leaving 5 bases not matched to a gene. CDR3 bases: TGTGCCAGCTCACCAAAGGGACAGGGAGTCGAGCAGTACTTC. This codes for CASSPKGQGVEQYF.

The chain combines TRBV7-2 with TRBJ2-5, with D unresolved. The V and J ends lost 1 base and 8 bases respectively, with 8 bases between them. CDR3 length: 12 amino acids. Per germline, CDR1 SGHTA and CDR2 FQGNSA. CDR3 sequence reads: CASSLERGTQYF. In nucleotides, the CDR3 is TGTGCCAGCAGCTTAGAGCGAGGTACCCAGTACTTC.

V usage is TRBV7-2 and J usage is TRBJ2-7; TRBD2 matches at 8 bases. With V trimmed by 4 bases and J by 0 bases, 11 bases remained unmatched. From germline, CDR1 is SGHTA and CDR2 FQGNSA. This CDR3 is 17 amino acids long. The CDR3 DNA reads TGTGCCAGCAGCTCCCCCTCGGCGGGGGGCGACTCCTACGAGCAGTACTTC. It codes for CASSSPSAGGDSYEQYF.

The rearrangement uses TRBV4-1 and TRBJ2-2; D possibly corresponds to TRBD1 (6 bases). Germline V gene lookup returns CDR1 MGHRA and CDR2 YSYEKL. With 0 bases removed from V and 2 bases from J, the gap between germline ends came to 10 bases. CDR3 length: 16 amino acids. CDR3 residues: CASSQDVQGNTGELFF. The CDR3 DNA follows: TGCGCCAGCAGCCAAGATGTACAGGGAAACACCGGGGAGCTGTTTTTT.

The genes are TRBV30 and TRBJ1-2; D is unclear. The CDR3 contains 12 residues. The ends were cut back, 5 bases at V and 1 base at J, with 8 bases in the middle. Germline V CDR1 and CDR2: GTSNPN, SVGIG (reference sequence). The CDR3 is CAWGQINYGYTF. The CDR3, as DNA: TGTGCCTGGGGGCAGATTAACTATGGCTACACCTTC.

The chain couples TRBV6-5 to TRBJ2-4; 12 positions agree with TRBD2. This CDR3 is built from 15 residues. Looked up from germline, CDR1 is MNHEY and CDR2 is SVGAGI. The trim removed 7 bases at V and 6 bases at J, leaving 7 bases unmatched. CDR3 sequence (DNA): TGTGCCAGCACCTCCCTAGCGGGGGGGCGAAACATTCAGTACTTC. Its protein is CASTSLAGGRNIQYF.

This chain connects TRBV5-6 to TRBJ1-1; D call uncertain. The ends were cut back, 0 bases at V and 1 base at J, with 7 bases in the middle. This CDR3 comprises 14 residues. Germline V lookup: CDR1 SGHDT, CDR2 YYEEEE. CDR3 bases: TGTGCCAGCAGCTTGGAGGGAGGGAACACTGAAGCTTTCTTT. It specifies CASSLEGGNTEAFF. Full variable domain (missing parts from reference TRBV5-6 and TRBJ1-1): DAGVTQSPTHLIKTRGQQVTLRCSPKSGHDTVSWYQQALGQGPQFIFQYYEEEERQRGNFPDRFSGHQFPNYSSELNVNALLLGDSALYLCASSLEGGNTEAFFGQGTRLTVV.

This rearrangement joins TRBV5-4 to TRBJ2-7, with D possibly TRBD2 on 7 matching bases. The V and J ends lost 4 bases and 0 bases respectively, with 17 bases between them. Germline lookup yields CDR1 SGHNT and CDR2 YYREEE (reference sequence). The CDR3 is made up of 16 amino acids. CDR3 region: CASSPGGRGPSYEQYF. CDR3 nucleotide sequence: TGTGCCAGCAGCCCCGGAGGGCGGGGGCCCTCCTACGAGCAGTACTTC.

V gene TRBV7-9 combines with J gene TRBJ1-2; D is possibly TRBD1 (5 bases). Germline CDR1 SEHNR, CDR2 FQNEAQ (reference sequence). Trimming cost V 5 bases and J 0 bases, with 13 bases left between them. The CDR3 totals 15 residues. The CDR3 protein is CASSPRTRANYGYTF. CDR3 in DNA: TGTGCCAGCAGCCCACGGACAAGAGCTAACTATGGCTACACCTTC.

V usage is TRBV12-5 and J usage is TRBJ1-2; weak D call: TRBD1 (6 bases). The V end was cut by 1 base, the J end by 5 bases, with 8 bases between. This CDR3 has 13 amino acids. Germline V gene lookup returns CDR1 LGHNT and CDR2 FRNRAP. The CDR3 DNA sequence: TGTGCTAGTGGTTTGGAAGGACAGTATGGCTACACCTTC. Encoded protein: CASGLEGQYGYTF.

This chain joins TRBV25-1 and TRBJ1-2; 9 bases align to TRBD1. Trimming took 3 bases from V and 8 from J; bases not matched to a gene: 4. Germline assignment: CDR1 MGHDK and CDR2 SYGVNS. The CDR3 is 13 residues long. CDR3 loop: CASSDGQGIGYTF. The CDR3 DNA reads as TGTGCCAGCAGTGACGGACAGGGGATCGGCTACACCTTC.

The chain uses TRBV5-6 and TRBJ1-1; 7 positions agree with TRBD1. This CDR3 has 14 residues. Trimming cost V 2 bases and J 3 bases; bases outside gene matches: 4. Germline CDR1 SGHDT, CDR2 YYEEEE. For the CDR3, the DNA is TGTGCCAGCAGCTTACAGGGGATGGACACTGAAGCTTTCTTT. It encodes CASSLQGMDTEAFF.

V gene TRBV9 combines with J gene TRBJ2-1; D perhaps matches TRBD1 (5 bases). The germline V and J ends were trimmed by 0 bases and 0 bases, with 7 bases remaining between them. The CDR3 has 15 amino acids. The germline CDR1 and CDR2 sequences are SGDLS and YYNGEE. The CDR3: CASSVDRSSYNEQFF. CDR3 sequence (DNA): TGTGCCAGCAGCGTAGACAGGAGCTCCTACAATGAGCAGTTCTTC.